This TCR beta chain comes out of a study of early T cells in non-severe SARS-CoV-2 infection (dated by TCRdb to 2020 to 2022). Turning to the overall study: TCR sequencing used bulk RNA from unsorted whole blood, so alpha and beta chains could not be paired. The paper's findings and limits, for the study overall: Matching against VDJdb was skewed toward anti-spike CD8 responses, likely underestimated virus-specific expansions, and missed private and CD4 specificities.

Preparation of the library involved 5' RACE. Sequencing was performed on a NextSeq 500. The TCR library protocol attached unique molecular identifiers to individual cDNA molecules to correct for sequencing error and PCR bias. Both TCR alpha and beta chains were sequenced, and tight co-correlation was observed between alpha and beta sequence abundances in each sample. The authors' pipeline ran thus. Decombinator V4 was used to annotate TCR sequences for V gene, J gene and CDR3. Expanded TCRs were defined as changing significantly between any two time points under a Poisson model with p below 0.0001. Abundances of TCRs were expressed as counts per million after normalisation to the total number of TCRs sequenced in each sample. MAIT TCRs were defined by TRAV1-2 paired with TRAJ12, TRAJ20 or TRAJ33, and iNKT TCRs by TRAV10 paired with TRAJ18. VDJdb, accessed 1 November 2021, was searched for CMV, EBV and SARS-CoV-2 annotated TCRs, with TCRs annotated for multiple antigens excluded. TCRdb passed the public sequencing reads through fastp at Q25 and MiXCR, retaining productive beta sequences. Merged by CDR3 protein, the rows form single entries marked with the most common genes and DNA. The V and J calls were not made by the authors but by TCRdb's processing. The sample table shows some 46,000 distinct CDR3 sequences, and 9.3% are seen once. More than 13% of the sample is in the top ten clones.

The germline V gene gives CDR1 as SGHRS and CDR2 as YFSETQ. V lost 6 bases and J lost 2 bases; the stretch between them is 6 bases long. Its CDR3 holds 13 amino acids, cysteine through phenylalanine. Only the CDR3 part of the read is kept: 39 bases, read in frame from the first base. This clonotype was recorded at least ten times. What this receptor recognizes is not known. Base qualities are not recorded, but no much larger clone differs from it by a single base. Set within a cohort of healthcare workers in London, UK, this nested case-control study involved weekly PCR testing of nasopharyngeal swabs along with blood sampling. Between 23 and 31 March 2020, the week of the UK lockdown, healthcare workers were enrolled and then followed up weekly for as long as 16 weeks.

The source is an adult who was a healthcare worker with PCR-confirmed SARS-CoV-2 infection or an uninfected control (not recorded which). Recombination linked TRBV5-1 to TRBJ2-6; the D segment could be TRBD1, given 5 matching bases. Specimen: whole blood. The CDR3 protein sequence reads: CASIGAGANVLTF. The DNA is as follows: TGCGCCAGCATAGGGGCTGGGGCCAACGTCCTGACTTTC.